Listed here are 28 T cell receptor beta chains from one sample, sequenced in a study of T cells expressing NK-cell markers. Following a re-call of the 5' RACE reads, TCRdb has one entry per CDR3 protein and lacks DNA. This table holds over 100,000 distinct CDR3 sequences. Material: blood T cells: a sorted CD56 or NKG2C T cell subset, CD4+ or CD8+ T cells, or bulk PBMC T cells (not recorded which). The receptors shown here come from a woman between 18 and 70 years old in good health.

This chain connects TRBV5-4 to TRBJ2-3; the D call of TRBD2 rests on TCRdb alone, since no DNA is present to check it. CDR1 and CDR2 (germline): SGHNT, YYREEE (reference sequence). The CDR3 sequence is 16 residues long. The CDR3 loop is CASSWGLADPTDTQYF. The full variable domain, its missing parts supplied by reference TRBV5-4 and TRBJ2-3, is ETGVTQSPTHLIKTRGQQVTLRCSSQSGHNTVSWYQQALGQGPQFIFQYYREEENGRGNFPPRFSGLQFPNYSSELNVNALELDDSALYLCASSWGLADPTDTQYFGPGTRLTVL.

The rearrangement links TRBV6-1 to TRBJ2-7; the D call of TRBD1 rests on TCRdb alone, since no DNA is present to check it. CDR3 size: 14 residues. Germline V lookup: CDR1 MNHNS, CDR2 SASEGT. The CDR3 here is CASSITKPTDEQYF.

V and J are TRBV10-2 and TRBJ2-4; the D call from TCRdb, TRBD2, cannot be confirmed without DNA. The V gene's germline CDR1 is WSHSY and CDR2 SAAADI. The CDR3 covers 14 residues. The CDR3 is CASSHSGRASIQYF.

The CDR3 here is CASSKGQGRKDTEAFF. The chain is built from TRBV21-1 and TRBJ1-1; the TRBD1 assignment by TCRdb is unverifiable without DNA. TRBV21-1 is deemed a pseudogene. The CDR3 length is 16 residues.

The J gene is TRBJ2-7, the V gene TRBV9; the D gene TCRdb calls, TRBD2, cannot be checked with no DNA. Per the germline V gene, CDR1 is SGDLS and CDR2 is YYNGEE. This CDR3 comprises 15 residues. CDR3 residues: CASSVEGLAGSEQYF.

Here the CDR3 reads CASRDFEPVVGELFF. V usage is TRBV27 and J usage is TRBJ2-2; TCRdb calls TRBD2, which cannot be checked without DNA. The germline gives CDR1 MNHEY, CDR2 SMNVEV (reference sequence). The CDR3 loop spans 15 amino acids.

The J gene is TRBJ2-1, the V gene TRBV28. CDR1 and CDR2 (germline): MDHEN, SYDVKM. The CDR3 has 15 residues. The CDR3 spells CASSSPGAAYNEQFF. Complete variable domain (other parts from reference TRBV28 and TRBJ2-1): DVKVTQSSRYLVKRTGEKVFLECVQDMDHENMFWYRQDPGLGLRLIYFSYDVKMKEKGDIPEGYSVSREKKERFSLILESASTNQTSMYLCASSSPGAAYNEQFFGPGTRLTVL.

The chain employs TRBV5-1 and TRBJ2-5; TCRdb proposes TRBD1, but this gene call is untestable without DNA. This CDR3 comprises 14 residues. Per the germline V gene, CDR1 is SGHRS and CDR2 is YFSETQ. This CDR3 reads CASSFQQGGETQYF.

This chain joins TRBV27 and TRBJ2-3; TCRdb lists TRBD1, though no DNA is available to test this call. Germline V gene sequence: CDR1 MNHEY, CDR2 SMNVEV (reference sequence). There are 15 residues in the CDR3. This CDR3 reads CASSDPTGGIDTQYF.

The gene calls are TRBV13 and TRBJ1-1; the D call of TRBD1 rests on TCRdb alone, since no DNA is present to check it. The length of the CDR3 is 18 residues. The germline CDR1 and CDR2 sequences are PRHDT and FYEKMQ (reference sequence). CDR3 protein: CASSLVSRGLLMNTEAFF.

V usage is TRBV5-1 and J usage is TRBJ1-3; the TRBD1 assignment by TCRdb is unverifiable without DNA. Germline lookup yields CDR1 SGHRS and CDR2 YFSETQ. CDR3 length: 14 residues. The CDR3 sequence is CASSTAGAGNTIYF.

The J gene is TRBJ1-5, the V gene TRBV19. Germline V gene data show CDR1 as LNHDA and CDR2 as SQIVND (reference sequence). The CDR3 loop spans 12 amino acids. The CDR3 reads CASRADGQPQHF.

The chain employs TRBV7-9 and TRBJ1-5; checking the TCRdb D call of TRBD1 is not possible without DNA. The CDR3 has 14 amino acids. Looked up from germline, CDR1 is SEHNR and CDR2 is FQNEAQ (reference sequence). CDR3 amino acids: CASSFGAGNQPQHF.

V usage is TRBV27 and J usage is TRBJ2-2; TCRdb selects TRBD2, and the lack of DNA leaves this call unchecked. In germline, CDR1 is MNHEY, CDR2 SMNVEV (reference sequence). The CDR3 has 15 amino acids. The CDR3 sequence: CASGVDRLNTGELFF.

The chain employs TRBV21-1 and TRBJ2-5; lacking DNA, the TRBD1 call made by TCRdb goes unchecked. TRBV21-1 is reported as a pseudogene. The CDR3 is made up of 16 amino acids. The CDR3 reads CASSKWWALRGETQYF.

The chain links TRBV6-1 to TRBJ1-5. Germline CDR1 MNHNS, CDR2 SASEGT. This CDR3 is 13 amino acids long. The CDR3 sequence: CASRANSNQPQHF.

This sequence joins TRBV29-1 and TRBJ2-7. The CDR3 spans 13 residues. The germline CDR1 and CDR2 sequences are SQVTM and ANQGSEA. The CDR3 spells CSVTELSSYEQYF.

The CDR3 spells CASSSPGGGPFTDTQYF. V usage is TRBV5-4 and J usage is TRBJ2-3; TCRdb's D call, TRBD1, is unchecked because there is no DNA. Germline V gene data show CDR1 as SGHNT and CDR2 as YYREEE (reference sequence). The CDR3 covers 17 residues.

This chain links TRBV7-9 with TRBJ1-1; TCRdb calls TRBD1, which cannot be checked without DNA. Germline CDR1 SEHNR, CDR2 FQNEAQ (reference sequence). The CDR3 contains 17 residues. The CDR3 sequence is CASSLGGGGSMNTEASF.

V and J are TRBV9 and TRBJ2-3; TCRdb designates TRBD2, a call that cannot be tested without DNA. Germline CDR1 reads SGDLS; CDR2 reads YYNGEE. There are 15 residues in the CDR3. CDR3 loop: CASSSRLREGDTQYF.

The gene calls are TRBV9 and TRBJ2-3. CDR3 length: 13 amino acids. CDR1 SGDLS and CDR2 YYNGEE come from the germline V gene. CDR3 protein: CASSAPATDTQYF. Filled out from reference TRBV9 and TRBJ2-3, the complete variable domain reads DSGVTQTPKHLITATGQRVTLRCSPRSGDLSVYWYQQSLDQGLQFLIQYYNGEERAKGNILERFSAQQFPDLHSELNLSSLELGDSALYFCASSAPATDTQYFGPGTRLTVL.

The rearrangement uses TRBV4-3 and TRBJ1-6; TCRdb selects TRBD1, and the lack of DNA leaves this call unchecked. The CDR3 length is 16 residues. The germline V gene encodes CDR1 LGHNA and CDR2 YSLEER. Here the CDR3 reads CASSQDVPGGNSPLHF.

The genes are TRBV27 and TRBJ2-2; with no DNA, the TCRdb D assignment of TRBD2 cannot be verified. Per the germline V gene, CDR1 is MNHEY and CDR2 is SMNVEV (reference sequence). The CDR3 consists of 16 residues. The CDR3 sequence is CASSFLAGGYTGELFF.

The chain combines TRBV7-9 with TRBJ2-7. The CDR3 runs to 13 residues. Germline V gives CDR1 SEHNR, CDR2 FQNEAQ (reference sequence). This chain's CDR3 is CASSLASSYEQYF. The variable domain in full, completed from reference TRBV7-9 and TRBJ2-7, reads DTGVSQNPRHKITKRGQNVTFRCDPISEHNRLYWYRQTLGQGPEFLTYFQNEAQLEKSRLLSDRFSAERPKGSFSTLEIQRTEQGDSAMYLCASSLASSYEQYFGPGTRLTVT.

V and J are TRBV5-5 and TRBJ2-2. The CDR3 is 12 amino acids. Germline CDR1 and CDR2: SGHKS and YYEKEE (reference sequence). The CDR3 spells CASSLSSGELFF.

The chain carries TRBV6-2 or TRBV6-3 and TRBJ2-4; the D gene TCRdb calls, TRBD2, cannot be checked with no DNA. Germline-derived CDR1 and CDR2 are MNHEY and SVGEGT. The CDR3 is 15 amino acids. The chain's CDR3 is CASRTLGGAKNIQYF.

V usage is TRBV7-9 and J usage is TRBJ1-1; the TRBD1 assignment by TCRdb is unverifiable without DNA. The CDR3 sequence is 13 residues long. CDR1 is SEHNR and CDR2 is FQNEAQ in the germline V gene (reference sequence). The CDR3: CASRQTGNTEAFF.

This rearrangement joins TRBV12-3 or TRBV12-4 to TRBJ2-5; TCRdb lists TRBD1, though no DNA is available to test this call. The CDR3 totals 13 residues. CDR3 sequence: CASSWGGRETQYF.